A selection of T cell receptor beta chains follows, all from one sample in a study of blood T cell repertoires in COVID-19. Some clones are missing from TCRdb's copy, which holds only in-frame ones; the method was immunoSEQ multiplex PCR. This sample carries a few hundred thousand clones, 70% to 90% of them seen once, and the ten largest clones take approximately 7.5%. The sequenced sample consisted of peripheral blood. The receptor set was obtained from a human donor in a cohort sampled during active COVID-19. Both conserved end residues are part of each CDR3. The D gene is left open where the match is weak. Size tells how often a clone was seen (once, few, many) or the class of an expanded clone, and some rows leave it out.

D gene	clone size	V gene	J gene	CDR3 DNA	CDR3 protein
.	few	TRBV4-1	TRBJ2-7	TGCGCCAGCAGCCAAGGTCGAGGGAGCTACGAGCAGTACTTC	CASSQGRGSYEQYF
TRBD1	.	TRBV19	TRBJ1-1	TGTGCCAGTAGTTCCGGACAGGGGGCGGTACGGCCTGAAGCTTTCTTT	CASSSGQGAVRPEAFF
.	once	TRBV7-9	TRBJ1-1	TGTGCCAGCAGCTTTAAGACAGAGACTGAAGCTTTCTTT	CASSFKTETEAFF
TRBD2	.	TRBV19	TRBJ2-2	TGTGCCAGTAGTCTTTTAGCGGGGGGCATAGCCGGGGAGCTGTTTTTT	CASSLLAGGIAGELFF
.	.	TRBV27	TRBJ2-2	TGTGCCAGCAGTTTGAGGGGGTCCAACACCGGGGAGCTGTTTTTT	CASSLRGSNTGELFF
TRBD1	.	TRBV24-1	TRBJ1-1	TGTGCCACCAGTGATCCGCCCGCACAGGGGGAGAACACTGAAGCTTTCTTT	CATSDPPAQGENTEAFF
.	many	TRBV11-3	TRBJ1-5	TGTGCCAGCAGCTCTCTAAAAACGGGGGGGATATATAGCAATCAGCCCCAGCATTTT	CASSSLKTGGIYSNQPQHF
TRBD2	.	TRBV9	TRBJ2-1	TGTGCCAGCAGCTTTAGCGGGGGCCCCTACAATGAGCAGTTCTTC	CASSFSGGPYNEQFF
.	once	TRBV13	TRBJ1-1	TGTGCCAGCAGCTTAGGGCAGGGGCCTGCGAACACTGAAGCTTTCTTT	CASSLGQGPANTEAFF
.	.	TRBV2	TRBJ1-5	TGTGCCAGCAGACTTCGAGAGGGAGGAAGCAATCAGCCCCAGCATTTT	CASRLREGGSNQPQHF
TRBD1	.	TRBV5-6	TRBJ2-5	TGTGCCAGCAGCCAAGGGACAGAAGAGACCCAGTACTTC	CASSQGTEETQYF
.	.	TRBV4-1	TRBJ1-5	TGCGCCAGCAGCCGCGTCGGGGGGCCTGCCGATCAGCCCCAGCATTTT	CASSRVGGPADQPQHF
TRBD1	.	TRBV5-5	TRBJ1-1	TGTGCCAGCAGCTTGACAGGGGCGAACACTGAAGCTTTCTTT	CASSLTGANTEAFF
.	many	TRBV30	TRBJ1-2	TGTGCCTACCCGGACGCAACTAATTCGGGGGATGGCTACACCTTC	CAYPDATNSGDGYTF
TRBD1	.	TRBV28	TRBJ2-7	TGTGCCAGCAGTCTAGGGGACAGGAGCTCCTACGAGCAGTACTTC	CASSLGDRSSYEQYF
.	.	TRBV21-1	TRBJ2-3	TGTGCCAGCAGCAAAGCGAGGGAACCGGCCAATCATACGCAGTATTTT	CASSKAREPANHTQYF
.	.	TRBV6-6	TRBJ1-5	TGTGCCAGCAGTTTTGCAGGGGGCAATCAGCCCCAGCATTTT	CASSFAGGNQPQHF
.	.	TRBV20-1	TRBJ1-1	TGCAGTGCTATCAGGGTCACTGAAGCTTTCTTT	CSAIRVTEAFF
.	few	TRBV12-2	TRBJ1-2	TGTGCAAGTCGCTTAAAAACAGGGGGCTTGGGCACCTTC	CASRLKTGGLGTF
.	.	TRBV5-6	TRBJ2-5	TGTGCCAGCAGCTTGTTCCTTGCCGGGGGTGAGACCCAGTACTTC	CASSLFLAGGETQYF
.	.	TRBV19	TRBJ2-3	TGTGCCACCAATAATTTGCAGGGAAGCACAGATACGCAGTATTTT	CATNNLQGSTDTQYF
.	.	TRBV7-8	TRBJ1-1	TGTGCCAGCAGCTTAAGAGGTGCGGGTCCGGGTGCTTTCTTT	CASSLRGAGPGAFF
.	.	TRBV6-1	TRBJ1-6	TGTGCCAGCAGTGAAGTTTGGCAGGTTTATTCACCCCTCCACTTT	CASSEVWQVYSPLHF
.	.	TRBV19	TRBJ2-6	TGTGCCAGTAGTATAAAAGGGGCCTACTCTGGGGCCAACGTCCTGACTTTC	CASSIKGAYSGANVLTF
.	.	TRBV27	TRBJ1-2	TGTGCCAGCAGTTCTCTACAGGGCCCCAAATACAGATATGGCTACACCTTC	CASSSLQGPKYRYGYTF
.	.	TRBV21-1	TRBJ2-7	TGTGCCAGCAGCCCCCTTGAGGGACAGCAAGCCTACGAGCAGTACTTC	CASSPLEGQQAYEQYF
TRBD2	.	TRBV7-9	TRBJ2-2	TGTGCCAGCAGCTTAACCGGGACTAGCACCGGGGAGCTGTTTTTT	CASSLTGTSTGELFF
TRBD2	.	TRBV18	TRBJ2-4	TGTGCCAGCTCACCACCGAGTAGCGGGGGGGCCGGGAAAAACATTCAGTACTTC	CASSPPSSGGAGKNIQYF
TRBD1	.	TRBV27	TRBJ2-7	TGTGCCAGCAGTTTAAACCCGGGACAGACCTACGAGCAGTACTTC	CASSLNPGQTYEQYF
.	.	TRBV7-9	TRBJ2-7	TGTGCCAGCAGCCCTTGGGCTCCTATCTACGAGCAGTACTTC	CASSPWAPIYEQYF
TRBD1	.	TRBV6-6	TRBJ1-1	TGTGCCAGCAGTTACTCCACTGGACAGGGGAACACTGAAGCTTTCTTT	CASSYSTGQGNTEAFF
.	.	TRBV30	TRBJ2-1	TGTGCCTGGAGTGCCAGGTACGGGGGTACCTACAATGAGCAGTTCTTC	CAWSARYGGTYNEQFF
.	.	TRBV11-3	TRBJ2-7	TGTGCCAGCAGCTTAGGTCGGGGTTCCTACGAGCAGTACTTC	CASSLGRGSYEQYF
TRBD2	.	TRBV10-2	TRBJ2-1	TGCGCCAGCAGCCCACTAGCGGGGACCTACAATGAGCAGTTCTTC	CASSPLAGTYNEQFF
.	.	TRBV15	TRBJ2-7	TGTGCCACCAGCAGAGACGGACAGACCTACGAGCAGTACTTC	CATSRDGQTYEQYF
TRBD2	.	TRBV10-2	TRBJ2-3	TGCGCCAGCAGACTAGCGGGGGGAACAGATACGCAGTATTTT	CASRLAGGTDTQYF
TRBD2	.	TRBV5-1	TRBJ2-1	TGCGCCAGCAGCTTCGGACTAGTTCCTACCTACAATGAGCAGTTCTTC	CASSFGLVPTYNEQFF
TRBD2	.	TRBV3-1/TRBV3-2	TRBJ2-3	TGTGCCAGCAGCCTCAGGACTAGCGGGGTTTTTACTGATACGCAGTATTTT	CASSLRTSGVFTDTQYF
.	.	TRBV5-4	TRBJ2-7	TGTGCCAGCAGCTTTTCGGACAGCTCCTACGAGCAGTACTTC	CASSFSDSSYEQYF
.	once	TRBV6-6	TRBJ1-3	TGTGCCAGCAGTCCTCGTATATTGGAGAGCTCTGGAAACACCATATATTTT	CASSPRILESSGNTIYF
.	.	TRBV19	TRBJ1-2	TGTGCCAGTAGTATAGGCGTCAACTATGGCTACACCTTC	CASSIGVNYGYTF
.	.	TRBV5-1	TRBJ2-1	TGCGCCAGCAGACAATACAATGAGCAGTTCTTC	CASRQYNEQFF